Listed here is a single T cell receptor (beta chain). Its recognized antigen is unknown. Base qualities are not provided; no much larger clone lies one nucleotide away. After transplant, bone marrow was aspirated from the posterior iliac crest or from another site selected by the physician. Library preparation used the immunoSEQ multiplex PCR assay. High-throughput TCR-beta CDR3 sequencing of genomic DNA from most patients was performed by Adaptive Biotechnologies. The published analysis was carried out like this. TCR sequencing data were retrieved from Adaptive's ImmunoSEQ software for around 19 patients, whereas three other patients were processed with MiXCR and VDJtools. CDR3 nucleotide sequences shared by donor and recipient were removed because the origin of these sequences could not be assigned. To be classed as alloreactive, a clone needed at least 2-fold expansion over unstimulated cells and a minimum CFSE-low frequency of 0.002% (template counts) or 0.001% (read counts). Clones were considered mappable if detected in sequenced pre-transplant spleen, lymph node, or MLR CFSE-low populations of the donor or recipient. The cumulative frequency of alloreactive clones was calculated as a percentage of all sequences, weighted by copy number. TCRdb holds this immuneACCESS table with in-frame rearrangements only. Some clones are missing; in checked studies, unresolved V genes explain under half, and the rest has no known cause. Clone size and the V and J calls come from that table; the DNA yielded D and trimming. For this sample there are some 69,000 clones; more than 90% appear just once. The ten largest account for approximately 6.3% of the sample.

These data originate in a study of graft-versus-host responses after intestinal transplantation (dated by TCRdb to the early 2020s). At the level of the whole study: The transplants that recipients received were multivisceral, liver-intestinal, or isolated intestinal. Bulk TCR-beta CDR3 sequencing was used to track graft-versus-host and host-versus-graft alloreactive T cell clones in the graft, circulation and bone marrow after intestinal transplantation. Rather than going through the commercial service, samples from three later patients were sequenced in-house on an Illumina MiSeq and processed with MiXCR. Anti-thymocyte globulin induction was given to all recipients, followed by maintenance tacrolimus and steroids for 2 to 4 years. Donor T cell macrochimerism was defined as a peak of at least 4% donor T cells among recipient peripheral blood mononuclear cells. Alloreactive clones were identified by sequencing pre-transplant mixed lymphocyte reaction products and comparing these products with unstimulated pre-transplant donor and recipient T cells. The cohort enrolled some 25 intestinal transplant recipients including one retransplant, and a few patients lacking pretransplant specimens were excluded. Overall results and qualifications from the work: In the allografts of patients with donor T cell macrochimerism, GvH to HvG T cell clonal ratios were high. GvH clones were detected in recipient bone marrow, and some appeared earlier in ileal mucosa or blood, consistent with an intestinal mucosal origin. Conclusions were limited by the relatively low number and heterogeneity of intestinal transplant patients. Peak levels of circulating GvH clones were associated with declines in HvG clones early after transplant.

The cysteine opens and the phenylalanine closes a CDR3 of 14 amino acids. Just the 42-base CDR3 DNA is kept, in frame starting at base 1. The germline V gene yields MGHRA for CDR1 and YSYEKL for CDR2. Cut back by 0 bases and 1 base, the V and J ends lie 6 bases apart. The sequence came from a human patient who received an intestinal transplant, so some T cells may come from the graft donor. The starting material was bone marrow, obtained 734 days after intestinal transplantation. In this chain, TRBV4-1 is recombined with TRBJ1-2; the D gene cannot be resolved reliably. The CDR3 is CASSQDDGNYGYTF. Read as DNA, the sequence is TGCGCCAGCAGCCAAGATGACGGTAACTATGGCTACACCTTC.